This T cell receptor (beta chain) was sequenced during a study of regulatory T cells in long-lasting Graves disease. The study, taken as a whole, reports: Persistent-disease Graves' patients showed less TCR diversity than new cases.

Arm-PCR of CDR3 regions and iRepertoire HTBI primers were used to build TCR beta libraries. TCRdb recomputed calls from the multiplex PCR reads with MiXCR, one row per CDR3 protein. The sample includes around 500,000 distinct CDR3 sequences, approximately 12% of them seen just once. Time point indicated: newly diagnosed GD, antithyroid drugs for less than 3 months. PBMC RNA was the source of the TCR library. A blood draw put about 9 milliliters of peripheral blood into EDTA tubes. This clonotype occurred a few times. The antigen is not known. Looked up from germline, CDR1 is LGHDT and CDR2 is YNNKEL (reference sequence). V dropped 4 bases and J dropped 6 bases, with 19 bases sitting between them. This CDR3 is 15 amino acids long. Separately, the same data were catalogued under a study of T cells in Graves' hyperthyroidism and ophthalmopathy. As reported in that work: TCR CDR3 underwent first-round RT-PCR with the HTBI primer set. For ophthalmopathy, model prediction preceded onset by a median approximately 6 months.

The chain uses TRBV3-1 and TRBJ2-7; D gene ambiguous. This clonotype originated in a woman in her twenties or thirties with Graves disease. Source: peripheral blood mononuclear cells (PBMCs), taken at new diagnosis, from a patient treated with antithyroid drugs. CDR3 DNA sequence: TGTGCCAGCAGCCCCCGACCACACTCGGGTGGCGAGCAGTACTTC. Protein sequence: CASSPRPHSGGEQYF.